A selection of T cell receptor beta chains follows, all from one sample in a study of control samples from healthy donors and cancer patients. Sequenced by immunoSEQ multiplex PCR; TCRdb stores in-frame clones only, minus some. Of about 180,000 clones listed, about 91% are singletons. The sample was blood. These TCRs come from a woman in her forties in good health. The CDR3 runs from the conserved cysteine through the conserved F or W. Each record gives: clone size, V gene, D gene, J gene, CDR3 DNA, CDR3 protein. The D gene is left open where the match is weak. Expanded clones get a size class; other rows say once, few or many, or leave the size out.

-	TRBV13	TRBD2	TRBJ2-7	TGTGCCAGCAGCTTAAACAAACTAGCGGGGACCTACGAGCAGTACTTC	CASSLNKLAGTYEQYF
-	TRBV10-3	TRBD1	TRBJ2-2	TGTGCCATCGGGACAGGTGTCGTCACCGGGGAGCTGTTTTTT	CAIGTGVVTGELFF
once	TRBV6-6	-	TRBJ2-6	TGTGCCAGCAGTTACTCCCCCGGGGCTGGGGCCAACGTCCTGACTTTC	CASSYSPGAGANVLTF
-	TRBV5-6	TRBD1	TRBJ2-1	TGTGCCAGCAGCGGGGGACAGGGGTCCTACAATGAGCAGTTCTTC	CASSGGQGSYNEQFF
-	TRBV11-2	-	TRBJ1-5	TGTGCCAGCAGCTTAGATCCGAGTTTTAATCAGCCCCAGCATTTT	CASSLDPSFNQPQHF
-	TRBV7-8	-	TRBJ1-1	TGTGCCAGCAGCTTAGACCTGGATGAAAGTACTGAAGCTTTCTTT	CASSLDLDESTEAFF
-	TRBV5-1	TRBD2	TRBJ2-4	TGCGCCAGCAGCGCGGGACTAGCGGGGGGCCTGAACATTCAGTACTTC	CASSAGLAGGLNIQYF
-	TRBV5-1	-	TRBJ2-5	TGCGCCAGCAAGGGAGAAGAGACCCAGTACTTC	CASKGEETQYF
-	TRBV12-2	-	TRBJ1-2	TGTGCAAGTCGCCATAGGGACAGACCTTTCAACTATGGCTACACCTTC	CASRHRDRPFNYGYTF
-	TRBV5-1	-	TRBJ1-6	TGCGCCAGCAGCTTGGCGGCGGGTTCACCCCTCCACTTT	CASSLAAGSPLHF
-	TRBV5-1	-	TRBJ1-2	TGCGCCAGCAGCCCGGGGGCAGCTAACTATGGCTACACCTTC	CASSPGAANYGYTF
-	TRBV5-8	TRBD2	TRBJ2-2	TGTGCCAGCAGGACTAGCGGGTCTCCCGGGGAGCTGTTTTTT	CASRTSGSPGELFF
-	TRBV6-5	-	TRBJ2-5	TGTGCCAGCAGTCGGTGGGCGGCACAAGAGACCCAGTACTTC	CASSRWAAQETQYF
-	TRBV3-1/TRBV3-2	-	TRBJ2-7	TGTGCCAGCAGCCAAGACTGGCAGGCCTACGAGCAGTACTTC	CASSQDWQAYEQYF
-	TRBV5-3	TRBD2	TRBJ2-5	TGTGCCATACCTACCGCGGGGGGACAAGAGACCCAGTACTTC	CAIPTAGGQETQYF
-	TRBV19	-	TRBJ1-4	TGTGCCAGTAGTATAGGGACAACGGAAAAACTGTTTTTT	CASSIGTTEKLFF
-	TRBV6-1	-	TRBJ2-2	TGTGCCAGCAGTAGTGGACGGGATAACACCGGGGAGCTGTTTTTT	CASSSGRDNTGELFF
-	TRBV29-1	-	TRBJ1-4	TGCAGCGTTGGGCGGGGTAATGAAAAACTGTTTTTT	CSVGRGNEKLFF
-	TRBV9	TRBD2	TRBJ2-5	TGTGCCAGCAGCGTATCTAGCGGGGTGGGGGAGACCCAGTACTTC	CASSVSSGVGETQYF
-	TRBV4-1	-	TRBJ2-3	TGCGCCAGCAGCCAACTAGCCACAGATACGCAGTATTTT	CASSQLATDTQYF
once	TRBV13	-	TRBJ2-4	TGTGCCAGCACCCGGACGGGGGCGGACATTCAGTACTTC	CASTRTGADIQYF
-	TRBV3-1/TRBV3-2	-	TRBJ1-6	TGTGCCAGCAGCCCCTTCAGTAATTCACCCCTCCACTTT	CASSPFSNSPLHF
-	TRBV7-8	-	TRBJ1-2	TGTGCCAGCAGCCGCCGGGACAACTATGGCTACACCTTC	CASSRRDNYGYTF
-	TRBV5-1	-	TRBJ1-4	TGCGCCAGCAGACCAGCGCCCTCTAATGAAAAACTGTTTTTT	CASRPAPSNEKLFF
once	TRBV2	TRBD1	TRBJ1-6	TGTGCCAGGGGCCAGGGGGGAGACTATAATTCACCCCTCCACTTT	CARGQGGDYNSPLHF
-	TRBV2	-	TRBJ2-1	TGTGCCAGCGCCGGGTGGAATGAGCAGTTCTTC	CASAGWNEQFF
-	TRBV6-2/TRBV6-3	TRBD1	TRBJ1-1	TGTGCCAGCAGGTACTGGACAGGCGGCACTGAAGCTTTCTTT	CASRYWTGGTEAFF
-	TRBV20-1	-	TRBJ2-5	TGCAGTGCTAGTCATCCCCGGGCACAAGAGACCCAGTACTTC	CSASHPRAQETQYF
-	TRBV5-1	-	TRBJ1-4	TGCGCCAGCAGCTTGGCCGGGGGATCTAATGAAAAACTGTTTTTT	CASSLAGGSNEKLFF
-	TRBV5-1	-	TRBJ2-5	TGCGCCAGCAGCTTGCTGGAGCAAGAGACCCAGTACTTC	CASSLLEQETQYF
-	TRBV9	TRBD1	TRBJ1-3	TGTGCCAGCAGCGACGGGACAGGGAGTAACACCATATATTTT	CASSDGTGSNTIYF
-	TRBV5-1	TRBD1	TRBJ2-6	TGCGCCAGCAGCTTCTCCTGGACAGGTAGATTCTCTGGGGCCAACGTCCTGACTTTC	CASSFSWTGRFSGANVLTF
-	TRBV18	TRBD1	TRBJ2-7	TGTGCCAGCTCACCGGGACAGGGGGATTACGAGCAGTACTTC	CASSPGQGDYEQYF
-	TRBV19	-	TRBJ1-2	TGTGCCAGTAGTGTACAGACTAACTATGGCTACACCTTC	CASSVQTNYGYTF
-	TRBV4-1	TRBD2	TRBJ2-1	TGCGCCAGCAGCCGCGGGGGGGCAAATGAGCAGTTCTTC	CASSRGGANEQFF
-	TRBV6-5	-	TRBJ2-2	TGTGCCAGCAGCCCCTGGGCGGCGAACACCGGGGAGCTGTTTTTT	CASSPWAANTGELFF
-	TRBV7-9	-	TRBJ2-5	TGTGCCAGCAAAGGGAAGACCCAGTACTTC	CASKGKTQYF
-	TRBV29-1	-	TRBJ1-1	TGCAGCGGAACCCAACCGAACACTGAAGCTTTCTTT	CSGTQPNTEAFF
-	TRBV5-6	-	TRBJ2-1	TGTGCCAGCAGCCAGCAGGGGGGTGATCCGCAGTTCTTC	CASSQQGGDPQFF